This entry concerns a single TCR beta chain. This sample is part of a study of Tregs in tolerant kidney transplant recipients. Libraries were prepared by immunoSEQ multiplex PCR; TCRdb keeps only in-frame clonotypes and omits some of them. The repertoire has under 95,000 clones, approximately 89% of them found once; the top ten carry 0.34%. This receptor was taken from a human donor who received a combined kidney and bone marrow transplant. Source: Tregs from blood, taken before the transplant.

CDR3 DNA sequence: TGTGCCAGCAGAGAACTGACAGGGGGTGTATATACGCAGTATTTT. The encoded protein is CASRELTGGVYTQYF. The rearrangement links TRBV2 to TRBJ2-3, with 9 bases lining up with TRBD1. The CDR3 consists of 15 residues. Losses at the gene ends were 6 bases for V and 7 bases for J; bases not matched to a gene: 11. Germline-derived CDR1 and CDR2 are SNHLY and FYNNEI.